The 10 T cell receptor beta chains reported below all come from one sample, sequenced in a study of T cell responses to AZD1222 COVID-19 vaccine. The table came from immunoSEQ multiplex PCR; TCRdb's copy has only in-frame clones and leaves some out. The table lists 150,000 to 200,000 clones, 92% of them singletons, with around 1% in the top ten. The sample in question was peripheral blood, obtained 28 days after the second AZD1222 dose. These receptor sequences come from an adult who received the AZD1222 COVID-19 vaccine.

The rearrangement links TRBV5-4 to TRBJ1-6, with D possibly being TRBD1 (5 bases). This CDR3 is built from 16 residues. CDR1 SGHNT and CDR2 YYREEE come from the germline V gene (reference sequence). V shed 2 bases and J shed 7 bases, with 16 bases lying between them. CDR3 amino acids: CASSFGGGVGNSPLHF. The DNA for the CDR3 is TGTGCCAGCAGCTTTGGGGGGGGAGTAGGGAATTCACCCCTCCACTTT. Full variable domain (remainder filled in from reference TRBV5-4 and TRBJ1-6): ETGVTQSPTHLIKTRGQQVTLRCSSQSGHNTVSWYQQALGQGPQFIFQYYREEENGRGNFPPRFSGLQFPNYSSELNVNALELDDSALYLCASSFGGGVGNSPLHFGNGTRLTVT.

The rearrangement uses TRBV18 and TRBJ2-1; TRBD1 matches at 8 bases. The V gene's germline CDR1 is KGHSH and CDR2 LQKENI. V lost 0 bases to trimming and J lost 8 bases; unmatched junction nucleotides: 9. CDR3 length: 16 residues. The DNA for the CDR3 is TGTGCCAGCTCACCACCGAAGGACAGGGTGATCGATGAGCAGTTCTTC. This sequence encodes CASSPPKDRVIDEQFF.

This clone came up once. The chain combines TRBV28 with TRBJ1-2; D unresolved. This CDR3 spans 11 amino acids. Germline assignment: CDR1 MDHEN and CDR2 SYDVKM. The V and J ends lost 5 bases and 8 bases respectively, with 9 bases between them. Written as DNA, the CDR3 is TGTGCCAGCAGTCATTCAGGCGGCTACACCTTC. This sequence encodes CASSHSGGYTF.

This chain joins TRBV18 and TRBJ1-3; a possible D gene is TRBD1 (5 bases). CDR1 is KGHSH, CDR2 LQKENI, per germline. The V end was cut by 3 bases, the J end by 2 bases, with 14 bases between. This CDR3 contains 16 residues. CDR3 residues: CASSPVGGTTGNTIYF. CDR3 bases: TGTGCCAGCTCACCGGTGGGGGGAACAACTGGAAACACCATATATTTT.

Written as DNA, the CDR3 is TGTGCCAGTGACCGTACAGGGGCACCCCTCCACTTT. Translated: CASDRTGAPLHF. The chain is built from TRBV19 and TRBJ1-6, with 7 bases that match TRBD1. The CDR3 runs 12 residues. Per the germline V gene, CDR1 is LNHDA and CDR2 is SQIVND (reference sequence). V was clipped by 8 bases and J by 11 bases; unmatched bases: 6.

The chain joins TRBV10-2 to TRBJ1-2, with a weak D call TRBD1 (5 bases). V dropped 8 bases and J dropped 6 bases, with 19 bases sitting between them. The CDR3 is 14 residues long. The germline V gene has CDR1 WSHSY and CDR2 SAAADI. The CDR3 reads CASGQGVGLNGYTF. The CDR3 DNA reads TGCGCCAGCGGTCAGGGCGTCGGGCTGAATGGCTACACCTTC.

The chain couples TRBV2 to TRBJ1-5, with 7 bases fitting TRBD1. The V segment lost 5 bases and the J segment 0 bases; nucleotides outside the gene matches: 4. CDR3 length: 15 amino acids. Germline lookup yields CDR1 SNHLY and CDR2 FYNNEI. CDR3 residues: CASSLQGISNQPQHF. The CDR3 bases are TGTGCCAGCAGTTTACAGGGGATTAGCAATCAGCCCCAGCATTTT.

The chain uses TRBV7-2 and TRBJ1-2; 8 bases match TRBD1. Germline values: CDR1 SGHTA, CDR2 FQGNSA. This CDR3 comprises 15 residues. J lost 2 bases, V lost 2 bases, and 4 bases had no gene match. The CDR3 region has the DNA TGTGCCAGCAGCTTACAGGGGGCGCAAAACTATGGCTACACCTTC. This gives the protein CASSLQGAQNYGYTF. The full variable domain, completed using reference TRBV7-2 and TRBJ1-2, is GAGVSQSPSNKVTEKGKDVELRCDPISGHTALYWYRQSLGQGLEFLIYFQGNSAPDKSGLPSDRFSAERTGGSVSTLTIQRTQQEDSAVYLCASSLQGAQNYGYTFGSGTRLTVV.

The chain combines TRBV5-6 with TRBJ2-7; possible D gene TRBD2, 6 bases. There are 18 residues in the CDR3. V was trimmed by 2 bases and J by 2 bases, leaving 23 bases between them. CDR1 and CDR2 from the germline V gene are SGHDT and YYEEEE. Written as DNA, the CDR3 is TGTGCCAGCAGCTTCTTGGGAGGTAGTCGGAGTAATGCCTACGAGCAGTACTTC. This encodes CASSFLGGSRSNAYEQYF.

This chain uses TRBV5-1 with TRBJ1-1; no reliable D call. Germline values: CDR1 SGHRS, CDR2 YFSETQ. This CDR3 region has 13 residues. The ends were cut back, 5 bases at V and 1 base at J, with 9 bases in the middle. The CDR3 DNA is TGCGCCAGCAGACCCTCACCGAACACTGAAGCTTTCTTT. Encoded protein: CASRPSPNTEAFF. Complete variable domain (other parts from reference TRBV5-1 and TRBJ1-1): KAGVTQTPRYLIKTRGQQVTLSCSPISGHRSVSWYQQTPGQGLQFLFEYFSETQRNKGNFPGRFSGRQFSNSRSEMNVSTLELGDSALYLCASRPSPNTEAFFGQGTRLTVV.